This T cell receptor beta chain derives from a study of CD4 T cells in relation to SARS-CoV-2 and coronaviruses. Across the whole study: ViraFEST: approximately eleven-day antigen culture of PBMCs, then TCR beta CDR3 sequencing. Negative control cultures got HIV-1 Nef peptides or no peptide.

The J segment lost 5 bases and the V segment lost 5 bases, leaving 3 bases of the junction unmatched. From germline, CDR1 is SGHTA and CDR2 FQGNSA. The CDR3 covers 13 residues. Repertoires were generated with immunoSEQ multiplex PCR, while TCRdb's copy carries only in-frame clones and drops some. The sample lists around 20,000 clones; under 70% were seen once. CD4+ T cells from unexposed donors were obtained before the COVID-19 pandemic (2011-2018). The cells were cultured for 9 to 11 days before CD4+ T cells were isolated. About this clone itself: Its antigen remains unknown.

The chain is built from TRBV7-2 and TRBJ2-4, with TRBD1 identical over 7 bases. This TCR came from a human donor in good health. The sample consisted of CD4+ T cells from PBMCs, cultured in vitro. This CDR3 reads CASSPGQQNIQYF. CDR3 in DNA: TGTGCCAGCAGCCCGGGACAGCAAAACATTCAGTACTTC.